Below, 25 T cell receptor beta chains from the same sample are listed, as sequenced in a study of CD8+ T cells in alopecia areata. cDNA reverse transcribed from extracted RNA served as the sequencing template. Repertoires were generated with immunoSEQ multiplex PCR, while TCRdb's copy carries only in-frame clones and drops some. The sample shows 150,000 or so clones, 85% to 90% of them seen only once. The source material was CD8+ T cells sorted from blood, sampled at week 0. These receptors were obtained from a human donor with alopecia areata.

This chain uses TRBV7-6 with TRBJ1-2, with unresolved D. Germline CDR1 is SGHVS and CDR2 is FNYEAQ. V was trimmed by 1 base and J by 4 bases, leaving 10 bases between them. The CDR3 has 14 amino acids. The CDR3 DNA follows: TGTGCCAGCAGCTTAGGCGAGGGCGGCTATGGCTACACCTTC. Translating gives CASSLGEGGYGYTF.

The CDR3 DNA sequence: TGTGCCAGCAGCTACCAACAGGGTATGACTGAAGCTTTCTTT. It specifies CASSYQQGMTEAFF. The rearrangement uses TRBV7-3 and TRBJ1-1; D may be TRBD1 (6 bases). The germline V gene has CDR1 SGHTA and CDR2 FQGTGA. This CDR3 region has 14 residues. The V and J ends lost 4 bases and 5 bases respectively, with 14 bases between them.

V usage is TRBV7-2 and J usage is TRBJ1-1, with D perhaps TRBD1 (5 bases). The germline CDR1 and CDR2 sequences are SGHTA and FQGNSA. CDR3 length: 12 residues. The ends were cut back, 6 bases at V and 4 bases at J, with 9 bases in the middle. The CDR3 sequence is CASRPGGTEAFF. CDR3 DNA sequence: TGTGCCAGCAGGCCGGGGGGCACTGAAGCTTTCTTT.

V gene TRBV10-2 combines with J gene TRBJ2-3, with D maybe TRBD2 (5 bases). The CDR3 spans 13 residues. Per the germline V gene, CDR1 is WSHSY and CDR2 is SAAADI. The ends were cut back, 3 bases at V and 7 bases at J, with 11 bases in the middle. The CDR3 nucleotides are TGCGCCAGCAGTGAAGGCGAGGGATATACGCAGTATTTT. Protein product: CASSEGEGYTQYF.

The chain links TRBV6-1 to TRBJ1-1; D remains unclear. The CDR3 consists of 14 residues. CDR1 MNHNS and CDR2 SASEGT come from the germline V gene. The V and J ends lost 1 base and 5 bases respectively, with 11 bases between them. Here the CDR3 reads CASSEVSGGTEAFF. The CDR3 coding sequence is TGTGCCAGCAGTGAAGTGTCAGGTGGGACTGAAGCTTTCTTT.

CDR3 sequence (DNA): TGTGCCAGCAGTGGAATAGATCAGAATGAGCAGTTCTTC. Translation: CASSGIDQNEQFF. The V and J genes are TRBV7-9 and TRBJ2-1; D not certain. The V end lost 6 bases, the J end lost 7 bases, and 13 bases lay between the germline ends. This CDR3 has 13 amino acids. Germline values: CDR1 SEHNR, CDR2 FQNEAQ (reference sequence).

The chain uses TRBV7-6 and TRBJ1-5, with 8 positions matching TRBD1. Per the germline V gene, CDR1 is SGHVS and CDR2 is FNYEAQ. Unmatched junction bases numbered 3, after V lost 1 base and J lost 4 bases. The CDR3 loop spans 15 amino acids. The CDR3 is CASSLEDRVNQPQHF. CDR3 DNA: TGTGCCAGCAGCTTAGAGGACAGGGTTAATCAGCCCCAGCATTTT.

The rearrangement links TRBV29-1 to TRBJ1-2, with unresolved D. Trimming cost V 1 base and J 6 bases, with 9 bases left between them. This CDR3 spans 12 amino acids. CDR1 SQVTM and CDR2 ANQGSEA come from the germline V gene. The CDR3 region is CSVEGQLNGYTF. The CDR3 DNA reads as TGCAGCGTTGAAGGACAACTAAATGGCTACACCTTC. The complete variable domain, with remaining parts taken from reference TRBV29-1 and TRBJ1-2, reads SAVISQKPSRDICQRGTSLTIQCQVDSQVTMMFWYRQQPGQSLTLIATANQGSEATYESGFVIDKFPISRPNLTFSTLTVSNMSPEDSSIYLCSVEGQLNGYTFGSGTRLTVV.

The CDR3 spells CASSSLGTGRMNTEAFF. CDR3 DNA: TGTGCCAGTAGTTCCCTCGGCACAGGCAGAATGAACACTGAAGCTTTCTTT. The chain combines TRBV19 with TRBJ1-1; tentative D call: TRBD1 (5 bases). This CDR3 has 17 residues. Germline V gene sequence: CDR1 LNHDA, CDR2 SQIVND (reference sequence). Trimming stripped 5 bases from V and 0 bases from J, with 19 bases between.

The DNA of the CDR3 is TGTGCCAGTAGTATAGTTCCACTTGACGAGCAGTACTTC. Translated, it gives CASSIVPLDEQYF. The genes are TRBV19 and TRBJ2-7; D unclear. V lost 1 base to trimming and J lost 5 bases, with 9 bases between them. Per germline, CDR1 LNHDA and CDR2 SQIVND (reference sequence). This CDR3 is built from 13 residues. The full variable domain, its missing parts supplied by reference TRBV19 and TRBJ2-7, is DGGITQSPKYLFRKEGQNVTLSCEQNLNHDAMYWYRQDPGQGLRLIYYSQIVNDFQKGDIAEGYSVSREKKESFPLTVTSAQKNPTAFYLCASSIVPLDEQYFGPGTRLTVT.

The chain employs TRBV5-4 and TRBJ2-7, with 10 bases fitting TRBD1. After removal of 3 bases from V and 6 bases from J, the junction contained 12 bases not matched to a gene. This CDR3 contains 16 residues. Germline loops: CDR1 SGHNT, CDR2 YYREEE (reference sequence). The CDR3 sequence: CASSSGDRGALGEQYF. CDR3 coding DNA: TGTGCCAGCAGCTCGGGGGACAGGGGAGCATTGGGCGAGCAGTACTTC.

The count of this clone is one. This chain joins TRBV29-1 and TRBJ2-6; 9 bases match TRBD1. From germline, CDR1 is SQVTM and CDR2 ANQGSEA. The CDR3 is made up of 17 amino acids. V was pared by 6 bases and J by 0 bases, with 9 bases of the junction left unmatched. Here the CDR3 reads CSVGDREPTSGANVLTF. The CDR3 region has the DNA TGCAGCGTAGGGGACAGGGAACCTACCTCTGGGGCCAACGTCCTGACTTTC.

A single count supports this clone. The chain links TRBV7-9 to TRBJ2-7; 8 nucleotides agree with TRBD2. The CDR3 covers 14 residues. J was trimmed by 1 base and V by 8 bases; bases with no gene match: 7. Germline V gene sequence: CDR1 SEHNR, CDR2 FQNEAQ (reference sequence). CDR3 nucleotides: TGTGCCAGCTTCAAAGCGGGAGATTCCTACGAGCAGTACTTC. This gives the protein CASFKAGDSYEQYF.

The chain joins TRBV4-2 to TRBJ2-3; 14 bases match TRBD2. CDR1 and CDR2 from the germline V gene are LGHNA and YNFKEQ. The CDR3 has 21 residues. With V trimmed by 4 bases and J by 3 bases, 18 bases remained unmatched. CDR3 sequence (DNA): TGTGCCAGCAGCCGAAAGGTCGGAGCGACTAGCGGGAGGGCCGGGACAGATACGCAGTATTTT. Translating it yields CASSRKVGATSGRAGTDTQYF.

The V gene is TRBV7-9, the J gene TRBJ1-1, with 9 bases matching TRBD1. V lost 5 bases, J lost 2 bases, and 12 bases stayed unmatched. The length of the CDR3 is 17 residues. Germline V gives CDR1 SEHNR, CDR2 FQNEAQ (reference sequence). This chain's CDR3 is CASSPSPGTGFNTEAFF. DNA of the CDR3: TGTGCCAGCAGCCCAAGTCCCGGGACAGGGTTCAACACTGAAGCTTTCTTT.

Worth noting for this clone: Relative to the germline gene, one junction end is altered; a read error may explain this. The CDR3 DNA follows: TGTGCCAGCAGCCCCCTGGACAGCTACTACGAGCAGGGCTTC. Protein product: CASSPLDSYYEQGF. This chain uses TRBV7-2 with TRBJ2-7, with D possibly being TRBD1 (6 bases). CDR3 length: 14 residues. CDR1 is SGHTA and CDR2 is FQGNSA in the germline V gene.

The chain uses TRBV5-1 and TRBJ2-7, with 8 bases identical to TRBD1. The CDR3 extends over 13 amino acids. The V and J ends lost 4 bases and 2 bases, in that order; junction bases with no gene match: 2. The germline CDR1 and CDR2 sequences are SGHRS and YFSETQ. The CDR3 sequence is CASSLDRAYEQYF. The CDR3 DNA reads as TGCGCCAGCAGCCTGGACAGGGCCTACGAGCAGTACTTC.

The rearrangement links TRBV30 to TRBJ2-7; no reliable D call. V lost 0 bases and J lost 4, with 10 bases in between. The CDR3 has 13 residues. Per the germline V gene, CDR1 is GTSNPN and CDR2 is SVGIG (reference sequence). CDR3 region: CAWSVGPTYEQYF. In DNA form, the CDR3 reads TGTGCCTGGAGTGTAGGACCTACGTACGAGCAGTACTTC.

About this clone itself: A much more abundant neighbour one base away suggests this may be a read error. Different DNA sequences within this sample yield the same CDR3. CDR3 nucleotide sequence: TGCGCCAGCAGCCAAGGGGACTACAATGAGCAGTTCTTC. Translating gives CASSQGDYNEQFF. This rearrangement joins TRBV4-1 to TRBJ2-1; D not resolved. CDR3 length: 13 residues. The ends were cut back, 1 base at V and 3 bases at J, with 4 bases in the middle. Germline loops: CDR1 MGHRA, CDR2 YSYEKL.

The V gene is TRBV25-1, the J gene TRBJ2-7; D ambiguous. Trimming left V 3 bases short and J 0 bases short, with 6 bases between. Germline V CDR1 and CDR2: MGHDK, SYGVNS. This CDR3 region has 13 residues. The CDR3 region is CASSDTDSYEQYF. The DNA of the CDR3 is TGTGCCAGCAGTGACACAGACTCCTACGAGCAGTACTTC.

The genes are TRBV27 and TRBJ1-4; D possibly corresponds to TRBD1 (6 bases). V was shortened by 3 bases and J by 3 bases, with 14 bases between the two germline ends. The CDR3 has 16 residues. Germline CDR1 and CDR2: MNHEY and SMNVEV (reference sequence). DNA for the CDR3: TGTGCCAGCAGTTTCAGGGGATTCGCGGCTAATGAAAAACTGTTTTTT. Its protein is CASSFRGFAANEKLFF. Combining the CDR3 with reference TRBV27 and TRBJ1-4 gives the whole variable domain EAQVTQNPRYLITVTGKKLTVTCSQNMNHEYMSWYRQDPGLGLRQIYYSMNVEVTDKGDVPEGYKVSRKEKRNFPLILESPSPNQTSLYFCASSFRGFAANEKLFFGSGTQLSVL.

In DNA, the CDR3 is TGTGCCAGCAGCTTAACCCCAGCATCCTACGAGCAGTACTTC. It specifies CASSLTPASYEQYF. This sequence joins TRBV5-4 and TRBJ2-7, with D unclear. CDR1 and CDR2 from the germline V gene are SGHNT and YYREEE (reference sequence). This CDR3 region has 14 residues. Deletions cut 2 bases from V and 1 base from J, with 10 bases between.

The rearrangement uses TRBV19 and TRBJ2-7; TRBD1 matches at 8 bases. V shed 8 bases, J shed 4 bases, and the junction held 7 bases outside the gene matches. From germline, CDR1 is LNHDA and CDR2 SQIVND (reference sequence). This CDR3 region has 13 residues. This chain's CDR3 is CASGGQVMYEQYF. DNA of the CDR3: TGTGCCAGTGGGGGACAGGTTATGTACGAGCAGTACTTC.

This clone was seen only a few times. The chain has TRBV27 and TRBJ2-7, with D perhaps TRBD2 (5 bases). The germline V gene has CDR1 MNHEY and CDR2 SMNVEV (reference sequence). The CDR3 totals 13 residues. V shed 4 bases and J shed 3 bases, with 10 bases lying between them. CDR3 loop: CASSYGRGYEQYF. For the CDR3, the DNA is TGTGCCAGCAGTTATGGCCGGGGCTACGAGCAGTACTTC.

V gene TRBV2 combines with J gene TRBJ2-5; no clear D. The V gene lost 8 bases and the J gene lost 1 base, with 8 bases spanning the gap. The CDR3 is 12 residues long. Per germline, CDR1 SNHLY and CDR2 FYNNEI. The CDR3 loop is CASRRVQETQYF. For the CDR3, the DNA is TGTGCCAGCCGAAGGGTCCAAGAGACCCAGTACTTC.